The 26 T cell receptor beta chains presented below share a single source sample, sequenced in a study of STAT5B mutations in CD4+ large granular lymphocyte leukemia. Assay used: immunoSEQ multiplex PCR; TCRdb lists only in-frame clones, some missing. The sample contains 30,000 to 40,000 clones, around 72% of which appear only once. The sequenced sample consisted of CD4+ T cells from blood buffy coats. The receptors were sampled from a human donor in good health.

V usage is TRBV18 and J usage is TRBJ2-2; the match to TRBD2 covers 9 bases. Germline CDR1 KGHSH, CDR2 LQKENI. The CDR3 has 14 amino acids. Trimming removed 1 base from V and 7 bases from J; junction bases left unmatched: 1. The CDR3 here is CASSPRTSDGELFF. CDR3 DNA sequence: TGTGCCAGCTCACCACGGACTAGCGACGGGGAGCTGTTTTTT.

This chain links TRBV11-1 with TRBJ2-7; 7 bases agree with TRBD1. The germline V gene encodes CDR1 SGHAT and CDR2 FQDESV (reference sequence). This CDR3 contains 14 residues. Germline trimming cut 3 bases from V and 1 base from J; bases unmatched to any gene: 3. The CDR3 reads CASSFPGQSYEQYF. CDR3 sequence (DNA): TGTGCCAGCAGCTTCCCGGGACAGTCCTACGAGCAGTACTTC. The full variable domain, its missing parts supplied by reference TRBV11-1 and TRBJ2-7, is EAEVAQSPRYKITEKSQAVAFWCDPISGHATLYWYRQILGQGPELLVQFQDESVVDDSQLPKDRFSAERLKGVDSTLKIQPAELGDSAMYLCASSFPGQSYEQYFGPGTRLTVT.

The chain is built from TRBV10-2 and TRBJ1-5, with D unclear. The length of the CDR3 is 15 residues. Trimming took 3 bases from V and 3 from J, leaving 12 bases between them. The germline CDR1 and CDR2 sequences are WSHSY and SAAADI. The DNA of the CDR3 is TGCGCCAGCAGTGAAATCGGACGACTCAATCAGCCCCAGCATTTT. This gives the protein CASSEIGRLNQPQHF.

The chain uses TRBV5-1 and TRBJ2-7, with 9 positions matching TRBD2. The germline gives CDR1 SGHRS, CDR2 YFSETQ. V was pared by 4 bases and J by 2 bases, with 4 bases of the junction left unmatched. The CDR3 consists of 14 residues. The CDR3 is CASSKTSGAYEQYF. DNA for the CDR3: TGCGCCAGCAGCAAGACTAGCGGAGCCTACGAGCAGTACTTC.

The CDR3, as DNA: TGCGCCAGCAGCTTGGGAATACAGCTAGGCCCGGGAAACACCATATATTTT. Amino acids: CASSLGIQLGPGNTIYF. J is TRBJ1-3 and V is TRBV5-1; no clear D. Trimming pared 0 bases from V and 4 bases from J, leaving 17 bases between. Germline V CDR1 and CDR2: SGHRS, YFSETQ. The CDR3 runs 17 residues.

This clone came up once. The J gene is TRBJ2-7, the V gene TRBV7-8, with 12 bases lining up with TRBD1. The germline V gene encodes CDR1 SGHVS and CDR2 FQNEAQ. CDR3 length: 18 amino acids. V was pared by 2 bases and J by 4 bases, with 12 bases of the junction left unmatched. The CDR3: CASSLNPGTGGAVYEQYF. The CDR3 DNA sequence: TGTGCCAGCAGCTTAAATCCCGGGACAGGGGGCGCGGTATACGAGCAGTACTTC.

This chain links TRBV5-1 with TRBJ1-4; unclear D gene. V was pared by 4 bases and J by 1 base, with 14 bases between. Germline-derived CDR1 and CDR2 are SGHRS and YFSETQ. CDR3 length equals 16 residues. This CDR3 reads CASSRFLRGTNEKLFF. The DNA of the CDR3 is TGCGCCAGCAGCCGATTCTTGAGAGGAACTAATGAAAAACTGTTTTTT.

V and J are TRBV5-1 and TRBJ2-7, with a possible D match to TRBD2 (6 bases). Trimming pared 1 base from V and 2 bases from J, leaving 13 bases between. This CDR3 is built from 15 residues. Germline V gives CDR1 SGHRS, CDR2 YFSETQ. The CDR3 nucleotides read TGCGCCAGCAGCTTGAGGGTAGCGGCTACCTACGAGCAGTACTTC. This gives the protein CASSLRVAATYEQYF.

The rearrangement links TRBV19 to TRBJ2-6; D perhaps matches TRBD2 (6 bases). This CDR3 comprises 13 residues. Germline-derived CDR1 and CDR2 are LNHDA and SQIVND (reference sequence). Trimming cost V 7 bases and J 10 bases, with 14 bases left between them. The DNA for the CDR3 is TGTGCCAGTACCCATACAGGAGGGAACGTCCTGACTTTC. This gives the protein CASTHTGGNVLTF.

This chain uses TRBV16 with TRBJ1-3, with a tentative D call TRBD1 (5 bases). V gave up 4 bases and J gave up 0 bases, with 10 bases separating them. Germline V gene data show CDR1 as KGHSY and CDR2 as FQNENV. CDR3 length: 15 residues. The CDR3 nucleotides are TGTGCCAGCAGCCTTCGACAGTTCTCTGGAAACACCATATATTTT. It yields the protein CASSLRQFSGNTIYF.

The chain employs TRBV12-5 and TRBJ2-1; a possible D gene is TRBD1 (5 bases). The V gene's germline CDR1 is LGHNT and CDR2 FRNRAP. V lost 7 bases to trimming and J lost 5 bases, with 18 bases between them. The CDR3 is 15 residues long. CDR3 residues: CASETNQGSHNEQFF. The CDR3 DNA reads TGTGCTAGTGAAACAAACCAGGGATCGCACAATGAGCAGTTCTTC.

The rearrangement links TRBV9 to TRBJ1-2; the D is unclear. Trimming pared 0 bases from V and 4 bases from J, leaving 10 bases between. The CDR3 is made up of 14 amino acids. The V gene's germline CDR1 is SGDLS and CDR2 YYNGEE. The CDR3 loop is CASSVGVGLYGYTF. CDR3 coding DNA: TGTGCCAGCAGCGTAGGGGTGGGTCTCTATGGCTACACCTTC.

The genes are TRBV30 and TRBJ2-7; maybe TRBD2 (6 bases). V was pared by 0 bases and J by 7 bases, with 7 bases between. CDR1 is GTSNPN, CDR2 SVGIG, per germline (reference sequence). The CDR3 spans 11 residues. The CDR3, as DNA: TGTGCCTGGAGTGTACGGGGGGAGCAGTACTTC. Protein: CAWSVRGEQYF.

The chain carries TRBV6-5 and TRBJ2-7; 7 bases match TRBD1. The CDR3 covers 14 residues. Germline trimming cut 4 bases from V and 3 bases from J; bases unmatched to any gene: 6. Looked up from germline, CDR1 is MNHEY and CDR2 is SVGAGI. The CDR3: CASSFYRGNYEQYF. DNA of the CDR3: TGTGCCAGCAGTTTCTACAGGGGAAACTACGAGCAGTACTTC.

There are a few counts of this clone. The rearrangement joins TRBV19 to TRBJ2-3; 12 nucleotides match TRBD2. This CDR3 has 16 residues. The trim removed 5 bases at V and 3 bases at J, leaving 6 bases unmatched. The germline CDR1 and CDR2 sequences are LNHDA and SQIVND (reference sequence). The CDR3 loop is CASSQGLAGLTDTQYF. As DNA, the CDR3 is TGTGCCAGTAGTCAAGGACTAGCGGGGCTAACAGATACGCAGTATTTT.

The chain uses TRBV21-1 and TRBJ1-6. TRBV21-1 is a known pseudogene. CDR3 size: 16 residues. The CDR3 sequence is CASSKGLSPNNSPLHF. CDR3 DNA sequence: TGTGCCAGCAGCAAAGGTCTAAGCCCAAATAATTCACCCCTCCACTTT.

V usage is TRBV4-1 and J usage is TRBJ2-7; 9 bases align to TRBD1. This CDR3 has 15 amino acids. Germline trimming cut 5 bases from V and 1 base from J; bases unmatched to any gene: 6. Germline-derived CDR1 and CDR2 are MGHRA and YSYEKL. CDR3 nucleotides: TGCGCCAGCAGCTCGGGACAGGGTCCGTCCTACGAGCAGTACTTC. Translation: CASSSGQGPSYEQYF.

This chain joins TRBV6-5 and TRBJ2-4; weak D call: TRBD1 (5 bases). CDR1 is MNHEY, CDR2 SVGAGI, per germline. V lost 2 bases to trimming and J lost 1 base, with 12 bases between them. CDR3 size: 16 residues. The CDR3 nucleotides are TGTGCCAGCAGTTACCTAGGGGTCGGGGCCAAAAACATTCAGTACTTC. It translates to CASSYLGVGAKNIQYF.

This chain links TRBV27 with TRBJ2-3; the D gene could be TRBD1 or TRBD2 (5 bases each). The CDR3 consists of 15 residues. The germline V and J ends were trimmed by 5 bases and 2 bases, with 14 bases remaining between them. Germline CDR1 and CDR2: MNHEY and SMNVEV (reference sequence). The CDR3 sequence is CASSKRGGYTDTQYF. The CDR3 DNA reads TGTGCCAGCAGTAAGAGGGGCGGGTACACAGATACGCAGTATTTT.

V gene TRBV4-3 combines with J gene TRBJ1-2, with 8 positions matching TRBD1. Germline V gene data show CDR1 as LGHNA and CDR2 as YSLEER. V shed 0 bases, J shed 3 bases, and the junction held 6 bases outside the gene matches. The length of the CDR3 is 16 residues. The CDR3 loop is CASSQDRTGPYYGYTF. The CDR3 nucleotides read TGCGCCAGCAGCCAAGATCGGACAGGGCCCTACTATGGCTACACCTTC.

The V gene is TRBV11-1, the J gene TRBJ2-7; no clear D gene. The V end lost 1 base, the J end lost 2 bases, and 12 bases lay between the germline ends. The CDR3 extends over 15 amino acids. The germline gives CDR1 SGHAT, CDR2 FQDESV (reference sequence). This chain's CDR3 is CASSLGTVFPYEQYF. In DNA form, the CDR3 reads TGTGCCAGCAGCTTAGGTACAGTTTTCCCCTACGAGCAGTACTTC.

V is TRBV7-6 and J is TRBJ2-7; 9 positions match TRBD1. CDR3 size: 16 residues. Germline lookup yields CDR1 SGHVS and CDR2 FNYEAQ. Unmatched junction bases numbered 7, after V lost 0 bases and J lost 4 bases. This chain's CDR3 is CASSLAPPGQGYEQYF. CDR3 DNA sequence: TGTGCCAGCAGCTTAGCGCCCCCGGGACAGGGATACGAGCAGTACTTC.

This clone was seen just once. The chain has TRBV10-3 and TRBJ2-2, with TRBD2 matching 9 bases. V gave up 5 bases and J gave up 1 base; unmatched junction bases: 5. Germline CDR1 reads ENHRY; CDR2 reads SYGVKD. The CDR3 length is 16 residues. As DNA, the CDR3 is TGTGCCATCAGTCGACTAGCGGAGGGGAACACCGGGGAGCTGTTTTTT. Translated: CAISRLAEGNTGELFF.

The J gene is TRBJ2-3, the V gene TRBV6-1, with D hard to call. The germline V and J ends were trimmed by 3 bases and 5 bases, with 9 bases remaining between them. This CDR3 has 13 residues. Germline V gene sequence: CDR1 MNHNS, CDR2 SASEGT. For the CDR3, the DNA is TGTGCCAGCAGTGAGACCCTCGAAGATACGCAGTATTTT. Translating it yields CASSETLEDTQYF.

The chain employs TRBV30 and TRBJ2-7; 7 bases map to TRBD2. The trim removed 2 bases at V and 2 bases at J, leaving 9 bases unmatched. This CDR3 has 15 residues. Germline loops: CDR1 GTSNPN, CDR2 SVGIG (reference sequence). The CDR3 bases are TGTGCCTGGAGTCCCCCCACTAGCGAACCCTACGAGCAGTACTTC. As protein: CAWSPPTSEPYEQYF.

This chain links TRBV5-1 with TRBJ2-5; D not resolved. The V gene's germline CDR1 is SGHRS and CDR2 YFSETQ. CDR3 length: 14 amino acids. Between the trimmed V and J ends, which lost 0 bases and 1 base, there was a span of 7 bases. CDR3 nucleotide sequence: TGCGCCAGCAGCTTGGCCTTTAGCCAAGAGACCCAGTACTTC. It encodes CASSLAFSQETQYF.